This T cell receptor (beta chain) was recorded in a study of cytomegalovirus exposure and HLA in healthy donors. PCR involved 60 Vbeta and 13 Jbeta primers. TCRdb's copy holds only in-frame clones and misses some; the assay was immunoSEQ multiplex PCR. The sample comprises about 99,000 clones, approximately 76% of which are singletons, and around 5% rests with the top ten. Whole-study findings and limits: The authors considered a cluster of highly shared sequence variants likely to be a sequencing artifact. V- and J-gene trimming in TCR beta was tied to a missense DCLRE1C variant by an analysis performed later.

This clone occurred once. Its specificity is not known. The TCR sequence derives from a woman aged 18-30 years in good health and CMV-seropositive. Sequenced sample: PBMCs.

Here the CDR3 reads CASRPILAGEETQYF. The DNA of the CDR3 is TGTGCCAGCAGACCAATACTAGCGGGAGAGGAGACCCAGTACTTC. The gene calls are TRBV5-4 and TRBJ2-5, with 11 bases matching TRBD2. The CDR3 consists of 15 residues. J lost 5 bases, V lost 5 bases, and 8 bases had no gene match. In germline, CDR1 is SGHNT, CDR2 YYREEE (reference sequence).